The 10 T cell receptor beta chains below come from one sample, sequenced in a study of read filtering for tumor transcriptome and immune sequencing (TCRdb year 2020). TCRdb names Illumina HiSeq 4000 as the instrument used. TCR libraries were constructed from approximately 0.4 ug RNA using the Immunoverse kit, and molecular barcoded adaptors covering alpha/delta and beta/gamma chains were employed. TCRdb passed the public sequencing reads through fastp at Q25 and MiXCR, retaining productive beta sequences. Identical CDR3 protein sequences are pooled into one entry, listed with their most common genes and DNA. In all, the sample holds approximately 90,000 distinct CDR3 sequences, and around a fifth of those were seen once. The ten largest make up roughly 10% of the sample. Sequenced sample: a population of CD138-negative cells sorted from bone marrow. Taken with the paper, the label for cell subset or site translates to: bone marrow mononuclear cells depleted of CD138+ plasma/myeloma cells by negative magnetic selection. These receptors were obtained from a donor over 35 with multiple myeloma.

This clonotype has ten or more counts. The chain uses TRBV12-3 or TRBV12-4 and TRBJ2-7; D may be TRBD1 (5 bases). The CDR3 length is 14 residues. Trimming pared 5 bases from V and 3 bases from J, leaving 14 bases between. CDR3 in amino acids: CASSLEPDSYEQYF. Written as DNA, the CDR3 is TGTGCCAGCAGTCTGGAGCCAGACAGCTACGAGCAGTACTTC.

This clonotype was seen a handful of times. The V call is TRBV6-5, the J call TRBJ1-5; no reliable D call. V gave up 6 bases and J gave up 0 bases, with 6 bases separating them. CDR1 and CDR2 from the germline V gene are MNHEY and SVGAGI. The CDR3 consists of 13 residues. This CDR3 is CASRRDSNQPQHF. In nucleotides, the CDR3 is TGTGCCAGCAGGCGGGATAGCAATCAGCCCCAGCATTTT.

With respect to this clonotype: It is likely a read error: a sequence one base away is far more abundant. The rearrangement uses TRBV7-9 and TRBJ1-1, with D hard to call. CDR1 is SEHNR and CDR2 is FQNEAQ in the germline V gene (reference sequence). V lost 1 base, J lost 0 bases, and 3 bases lay in between. There are 13 residues in the CDR3. DNA for the CDR3: TGTGCCAGCAGCTTAGTAGTGAACACTGAAGCTTTCTTT. The encoded protein is CASSLVVNTEAFF. The full variable domain, its missing parts supplied by reference TRBV7-9 and TRBJ1-1, is DTGVSQNPRHKITKRGQNVTFRCDPISEHNRLYWYRQTLGQGPEFLTYFQNEAQLEKSRLLSDRFSAERPKGSFSTLEIQRTEQGDSAMYLCASSLVVNTEAFFGQGTRLTVV.

This clonotype was seen only a few times. The chain couples TRBV10-3 to TRBJ2-1; D remains ambiguous. Germline-derived CDR1 and CDR2 are ENHRY and SYGVKD. This CDR3 comprises 11 residues. Trimming took off 3 bases at V and 9 bases at J, with 6 bases between the two ends. The CDR3 nucleotides read TGTGCCATCAGTGAAGTCACTGAGCAGTTCTTC. Translated, it gives CAISEVTEQFF.

This clonotype was picked up many times. The V and J genes are TRBV12-3 or TRBV12-4 and TRBJ1-4, with a weak D call TRBD1 (5 bases). V was trimmed by 6 bases and J by 3 bases, leaving 14 bases between them. The CDR3 covers 15 residues. CDR3 loop: CASRQKRGSNEKLFF. CDR3 DNA: TGTGCCAGCAGACAGAAAAGGGGTTCTAATGAAAAACTGTTTTTT.

Comment on this clonotype: This clone may be a read error of a much larger clone one base away. V and J are TRBV4-2 and TRBJ1-6, with 7 positions matching TRBD1. This CDR3 has 15 amino acids. The ends lost 4 bases at V and 8 bases at J; junction bases unmatched: 8. Germline CDR1 reads LGHNA; CDR2 reads YNFKEQ. The CDR3 coding sequence is TGTGCCAGCAGCCTTACCGGGACAGCTTATTCACCCCTCCACTTT. Amino acid sequence: CASSLTGTAYSPLHF.

The chain combines TRBV3-1 with TRBJ2-5; no clear D. Germline CDR1 is LGHDT and CDR2 is YNNKEL (reference sequence). The CDR3 consists of 15 residues. Trimming took 0 bases from V and 4 from J, leaving 12 bases between them. CDR3 amino acids: CASSQEGRKGETQYF. CDR3 coding DNA: TGTGCCAGCAGCCAAGAAGGCCGGAAAGGAGAGACCCAGTACTTC.

This clonotype was seen at least ten times. The genes are TRBV7-9 and TRBJ1-1, with TRBD1 matching over 7 bases. Per germline, CDR1 SEHNR and CDR2 FQNEAQ (reference sequence). The CDR3 is made up of 12 amino acids. V shed 2 bases and J 11 bases; nucleotides not matched to a gene: 5. CDR3 protein: CASSLTGVVAFF. CDR3 nucleotide sequence: TGTGCCAGCAGCTTAACAGGGGTGGTGGCTTTCTTT.

This clonotype was counted ten times or more. The chain recombines TRBV14 with TRBJ1-6, with D uncertain. Trimming removed 4 bases from V and 1 base from J, with 8 bases in between. The V gene's germline CDR1 is SGHDN and CDR2 FVKESK. The CDR3 runs to 15 residues. The chain's CDR3 is CASSRGNSYNSPLHF. The CDR3, as DNA: TGTGCCAGCAGCCGCGGAAATTCCTATAATTCACCCCTCCACTTT.

The chain is built from TRBV4-1 and TRBJ1-2; D is uncertain. The CDR3 totals 15 residues. Trimming pared 1 base from V and 4 bases from J, leaving 13 bases between. The germline V gene encodes CDR1 MGHRA and CDR2 YSYEKL. The CDR3 loop is CASSQAHFGSYGYTF. The CDR3 DNA follows: TGCGCCAGCAGCCAAGCTCACTTCGGAAGCTATGGCTACACCTTC.